This note documents a single T cell receptor beta chain sequence. The germline V gene encodes CDR1 SGHAT and CDR2 FQNNGV. Germline trimming cut 5 bases from V and 6 bases from J; bases unmatched to any gene: 12. The CDR3 is made up of 15 amino acids. The sample belongs to a study of T cell changes during pregnancy in multiple sclerosis. Sequenced by immunoSEQ multiplex PCR; TCRdb stores in-frame clones only, minus some. Among 35,000 or so clones listed, over 85% were seen once. This sample comprised CD4+ T cells from peripheral blood mononuclear cells, obtained after pregnancy. This sequence was found in a female donor in good health, enrolled as a control in a pregnancy study. This chain connects TRBV11-2 to TRBJ2-7, with 8 bases that match TRBD2. Here the CDR3 reads CASSPMVAGSSEQYF. The CDR3 nucleotides read TGTGCCAGCAGCCCTATGGTAGCGGGGTCTTCCGAGCAGTACTTC.